The 5 T cell receptor beta chains in this list originate from one sample, sequenced in a study of cytomegalovirus exposure and HLA in healthy donors. Primers: 60 Vbeta forward and 13 Jbeta reverse. Measured with immunoSEQ multiplex PCR; TCRdb has only the in-frame clones, and not every one. The profile shows just under 95,000 clones, about 84% of them singletons. Sequencing was done on a sample of PBMCs. These receptors all stem from a girl aged 2 to 9 in good health and CMV-seropositive.

V gene TRBV30 combines with J gene TRBJ2-4; 11 bases line up with TRBD1. CDR3 size: 16 residues. V lost 3 bases to trimming and J lost 2 bases; unmatched junction nucleotides: 6. Per the germline V gene, CDR1 is GTSNPN and CDR2 is SVGIG (reference sequence). The CDR3 region is CAWSGQGAFTKNIQYF. Written as DNA, the CDR3 is TGTGCCTGGAGCGGACAGGGGGCTTTCACCAAAAACATTCAGTACTTC.

This clone was detected a few times. This sequence joins TRBV5-1 and TRBJ1-1; D ambiguous. Deletions cut 3 bases from V and 10 bases from J, with 10 bases between. The CDR3 is 11 amino acids. The germline V gene encodes CDR1 SGHRS and CDR2 YFSETQ. The CDR3 sequence: CASSSGEGAFF. DNA of the CDR3: TGCGCCAGCAGCTCCGGCGAGGGAGCTTTCTTT.

DNA for the CDR3: TGTGCCAGCAGCTTAAGTCGGGGCACCGGGGAGCTGTTTTTT. As protein: CASSLSRGTGELFF. The chain recombines TRBV7-3 with TRBJ2-2; TRBD2 might be the D (5 bases). The CDR3 extends over 14 amino acids. CDR1 SGHTA and CDR2 FQGTGA come from the germline V gene. Trimming took 1 base from V and 4 from J, leaving 7 bases between them.

This sequence joins TRBV6-6 and TRBJ2-3; D is possibly TRBD2 (6 bases). Looked up from germline, CDR1 is MNHNY and CDR2 is SVGAGI (reference sequence). Trimming cost V 5 bases and J 2 bases, with 14 bases left between them. The CDR3 is 15 amino acids. CDR3 residues: CASSQSGRLTDTQYF. CDR3 coding DNA: TGTGCCAGCAGTCAATCCGGGAGACTCACAGATACGCAGTATTTT.

This clone was detected only a few times. V usage is TRBV7-9 and J usage is TRBJ1-4; no clear D gene. Germline lookup yields CDR1 SEHNR and CDR2 FQNEAQ (reference sequence). The CDR3 contains 13 residues. V lost 4 bases, J lost 8 bases, and 11 bases lay in between. CDR3 amino acids: CASSSLNKEKLFF. CDR3 in DNA: TGTGCCAGCAGCTCACTAAACAAAGAAAAACTGTTTTTT.